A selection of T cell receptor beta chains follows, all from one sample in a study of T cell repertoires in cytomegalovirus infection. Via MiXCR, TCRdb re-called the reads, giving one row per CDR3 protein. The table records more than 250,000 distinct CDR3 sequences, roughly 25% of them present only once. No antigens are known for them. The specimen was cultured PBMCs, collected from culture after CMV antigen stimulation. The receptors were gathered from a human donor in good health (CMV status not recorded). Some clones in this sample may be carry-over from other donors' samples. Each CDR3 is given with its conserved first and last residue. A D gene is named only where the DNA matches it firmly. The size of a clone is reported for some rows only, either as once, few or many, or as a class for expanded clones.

cdr3_nt: TGCGCCAGCAGCAACCTAGACAGGTCGCGTTACAATGAGCAGTTCTTC
cdr3_aa: CASSNLDRSRYNEQFF
cdr3_length: 16
d_call: .
v_call: TRBV5-1
j_call: TRBJ2-1
clone_size: few

cdr3_nt: TGTGCCAGTAGTATATCCGGGACAGTGAACACTGAAGCTTTCTTT
cdr3_aa: CASSISGTVNTEAFF
cdr3_length: 15
d_call: TRBD1
v_call: TRBV19
j_call: TRBJ1-1
clone_size: .

cdr3_nt: TGTGCCAGCAGCGTTCTCTTCGAGGGGAGGAGCACAGATACGCAGTATTTT
cdr3_aa: CASSVLFEGRSTDTQYF
cdr3_length: 17
d_call: .
v_call: TRBV7-9
j_call: TRBJ2-3
clone_size: few

cdr3_nt: TGTGCTAGTGGTTTCTCCAGGGTGGGCAATCAGCCCCAGCATTTT
cdr3_aa: CASGFSRVGNQPQHF
cdr3_length: 15
d_call: .
v_call: TRBV12-5
j_call: TRBJ1-5
clone_size: few

cdr3_nt: TGTGCCAGCAGCTTAAATTCGGGCGGGTCTCCGGGTAATGAGCAGTTCTTC
cdr3_aa: CASSLNSGGSPGNEQFF
cdr3_length: 17
d_call: .
v_call: TRBV7-6
j_call: TRBJ2-1
clone_size: many

cdr3_nt: TGTGCCAGCAGGGAGGGACTAGGGGCTTACGAGCAGTACTTC
cdr3_aa: CASREGLGAYEQYF
cdr3_length: 14
d_call: TRBD2
v_call: TRBV6-1
j_call: TRBJ2-7
clone_size: .

cdr3_nt: TGTGCCAGCAGCTTATGGGGGGGGAAGACCCAGTACTTC
cdr3_aa: CASSLWGGKTQYF
cdr3_length: 13
d_call: TRBD2
v_call: TRBV7-2
j_call: TRBJ2-5
clone_size: .

cdr3_nt: TGTGCCATCACCCGGGACAGTTCCTACGAGCAGTACTTC
cdr3_aa: CAITRDSSYEQYF
cdr3_length: 13
d_call: TRBD1
v_call: TRBV10-3
j_call: TRBJ2-7
clone_size: .

cdr3_nt: TGTGCCAGCTCATCGACTAGCGGGGACACCGGGGAGCTGTTTTTT
cdr3_aa: CASSSTSGDTGELFF
cdr3_length: 15
d_call: TRBD2
v_call: TRBV18
j_call: TRBJ2-2
clone_size: .

cdr3_nt: TGTGCCAGCAGCTCAACCCCTGCGGACGTCTATGGCTACACCTTC
cdr3_aa: CASSSTPADVYGYTF
cdr3_length: 15
d_call: .
v_call: TRBV7-2
j_call: TRBJ1-2
clone_size: many

cdr3_nt: TGCGCCAGCAGCCAGGGGACGGGTGTAACAGATACGCAGTATTTT
cdr3_aa: CASSQGTGVTDTQYF
cdr3_length: 15
d_call: .
v_call: TRBV4-3
j_call: TRBJ2-3
clone_size: .

cdr3_nt: TGTGCTAGTGGTTTGTCACCGGGGAATGAGCAGTTCTTC
cdr3_aa: CASGLSPGNEQFF
cdr3_length: 13
d_call: .
v_call: TRBV12-5
j_call: TRBJ2-1
clone_size: many

cdr3_nt: .
cdr3_aa: CASILAQGAADTQYF
cdr3_length: 15
d_call: .
v_call: TRBV6-1
j_call: TRBJ2-3
clone_size: few

cdr3_nt: TGTGCCAGTAGTACCCGGGAGGGGACAGATACGCAGTATTTT
cdr3_aa: CASSTREGTDTQYF
cdr3_length: 14
d_call: TRBD2
v_call: TRBV19
j_call: TRBJ2-3
clone_size: .

cdr3_nt: TGTGCCACCAGCAGAGATCAGTCAGAGGGAGAGACCCAGTACTTC
cdr3_aa: CATSRDQSEGETQYF
cdr3_length: 15
d_call: .
v_call: TRBV15
j_call: TRBJ2-5
clone_size: .

cdr3_nt: TGCGCCAGCAGGGACCTGAACACTGAAGCTTTCTTT
cdr3_aa: CASRDLNTEAFF
cdr3_length: 12
d_call: .
v_call: TRBV4-1
j_call: TRBJ1-1
clone_size: few

cdr3_nt: TGTGCCAGTATTGGGGACAGGGGGGGCTCGAACTATGGCTACACCTTC
cdr3_aa: CASIGDRGGSNYGYTF
cdr3_length: 16
d_call: TRBD1
v_call: TRBV19
j_call: TRBJ1-2
clone_size: .

cdr3_nt: TGCGCCAGCAGCCAAGATTGGGCAGGGAGGGACGAGCAGTACTTC
cdr3_aa: CASSQDWAGRDEQYF
cdr3_length: 15
d_call: TRBD2
v_call: TRBV4-1
j_call: TRBJ2-7
clone_size: many

cdr3_nt: TGTGCCAGCAGCCGGACAGGGGTCAAAAACATTCAGTACTTC
cdr3_aa: CASSRTGVKNIQYF
cdr3_length: 14
d_call: TRBD1
v_call: TRBV7-9
j_call: TRBJ2-4
clone_size: many